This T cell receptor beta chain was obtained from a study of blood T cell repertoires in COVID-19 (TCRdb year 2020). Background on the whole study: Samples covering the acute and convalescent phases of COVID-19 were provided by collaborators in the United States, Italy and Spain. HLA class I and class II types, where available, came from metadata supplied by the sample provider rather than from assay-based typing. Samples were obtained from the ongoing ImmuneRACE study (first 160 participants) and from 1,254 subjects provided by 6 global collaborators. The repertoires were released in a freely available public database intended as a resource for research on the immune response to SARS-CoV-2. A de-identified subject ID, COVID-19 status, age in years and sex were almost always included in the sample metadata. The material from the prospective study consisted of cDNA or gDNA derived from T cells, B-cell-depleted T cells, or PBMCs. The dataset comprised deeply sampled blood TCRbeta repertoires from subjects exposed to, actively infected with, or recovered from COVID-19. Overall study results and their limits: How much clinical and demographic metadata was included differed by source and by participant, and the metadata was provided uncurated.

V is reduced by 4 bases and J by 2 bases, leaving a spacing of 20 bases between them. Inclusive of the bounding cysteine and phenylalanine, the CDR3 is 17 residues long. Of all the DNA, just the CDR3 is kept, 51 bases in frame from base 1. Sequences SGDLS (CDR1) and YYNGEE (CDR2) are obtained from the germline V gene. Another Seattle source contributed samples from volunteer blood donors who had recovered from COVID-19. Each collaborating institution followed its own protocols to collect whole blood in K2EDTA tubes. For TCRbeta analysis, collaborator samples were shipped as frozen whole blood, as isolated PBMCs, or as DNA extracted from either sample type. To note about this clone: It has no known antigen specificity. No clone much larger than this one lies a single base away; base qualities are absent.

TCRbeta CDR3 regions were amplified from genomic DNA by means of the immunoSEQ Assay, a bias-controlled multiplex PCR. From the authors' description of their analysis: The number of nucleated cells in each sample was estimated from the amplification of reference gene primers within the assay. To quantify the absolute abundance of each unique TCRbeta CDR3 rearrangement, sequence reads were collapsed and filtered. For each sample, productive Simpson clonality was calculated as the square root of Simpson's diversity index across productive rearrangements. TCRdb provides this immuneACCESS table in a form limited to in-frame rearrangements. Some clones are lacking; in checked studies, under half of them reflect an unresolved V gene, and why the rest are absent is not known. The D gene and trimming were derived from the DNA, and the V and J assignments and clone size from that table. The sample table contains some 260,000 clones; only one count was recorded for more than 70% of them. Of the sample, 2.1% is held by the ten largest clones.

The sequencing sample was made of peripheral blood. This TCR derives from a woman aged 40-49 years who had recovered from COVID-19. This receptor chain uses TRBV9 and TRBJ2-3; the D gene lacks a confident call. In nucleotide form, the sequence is TGTGCCAGCAGCCCTCGAAAGTTGACTGCACTCACAGATACGCAGTATTTT. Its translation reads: CASSPRKLTALTDTQYF.